This entry features one TCR beta chain sequence. The antigen remains undetermined. These data come from a study of shared clonotypes between healthy human individuals. Background on the study: The people who gave samples were two women and a few men aged 18 to 49.

Trimming stripped 5 bases from V and 6 bases from J, with 11 bases between. Germline CDR1 reads MDHEN; CDR2 reads SYDVKM. This CDR3 is built from 12 residues. The test was conducted at deep level. Sequencing used immunoSEQ multiplex PCR; TCRdb keeps in-frame clones, though not all of them. Of about 690,000 clones detected, 80% to 95% appear once; the ten largest clones hold 34%. Study-wide findings and caveats: Sequencing depth was expected to affect clonotype sharing among donors. The study found lower generation probabilities in non-shared clonotypes than in those shared by all four donors.

The sequenced material came from memory CD8+ T cells from PBMCs. The subset was: CD45RO+ cells pooled with CCR7-negative TemRA cells. This TCR came from a man between 18 and 35 years old in good health. Some clones in this sample may be carry-over from other donors' samples. The chain joins TRBV28 to TRBJ2-7; D gene ambiguous. This chain's CDR3 is CASSTNPLEQYF. The CDR3 DNA is TGTGCCAGCAGTACGAACCCTCTCGAGCAGTACTTC.